These 30 T cell receptor beta chains came from one sample sequenced in a study of cytomegalovirus exposure and HLA in healthy donors. The PCR ran on 60 Vbeta and 13 Jbeta primers. The protocol was immunoSEQ multiplex PCR, while the TCRdb copy is restricted to in-frame clones and leaves out a portion. The sample has tens of thousands of clones, about 73% seen once; the top ten hold about 4.6%. The sample taken for sequencing was PBMCs. The origin of the receptors is a woman aged 35 to 49 in good health and CMV-seropositive.

This chain uses TRBV19 with TRBJ1-2; 10 bases agree with TRBD1. CDR1 and CDR2 from the germline V gene are LNHDA and SQIVND (reference sequence). The CDR3 totals 17 residues. V lost 5 bases to trimming and J lost 8 bases; unmatched junction nucleotides: 17. CDR3: CASSLGTGTGVRRGYTF. In DNA form, the CDR3 reads TGTGCCAGTAGTTTAGGAACCGGGACAGGGGTTCGAAGAGGCTACACCTTC.

This chain joins TRBV9 and TRBJ2-3, with 8 bases that match TRBD2. The CDR3 runs 15 residues. Germline CDR1 SGDLS, CDR2 YYNGEE. With 0 bases clipped from V and 4 bases from J, the junction kept 4 bases outside the gene matches. As DNA, the CDR3 is TGTGCCAGCAGCGTAGCAACGGGAGGGGCAGATACGCAGTATTTT. It encodes CASSVATGGADTQYF.

The gene calls are TRBV6-1 and TRBJ1-1, with D unresolved. This CDR3 has 14 residues. Germline CDR1 MNHNS, CDR2 SASEGT. V shed 5 bases and J shed 5 bases, with 15 bases lying between them. The CDR3 coding sequence is TGTGCCAGCAGTCTGAAGCGACTAGGGACTGAAGCTTTCTTT. Its translation is CASSLKRLGTEAFF.

The chain recombines TRBV7-8 with TRBJ1-5, with a weak D call TRBD1 (5 bases). V lost 1 base to trimming and J lost 2 bases, with 15 bases between them. Looked up from germline, CDR1 is SGHVS and CDR2 is FQNEAQ. The CDR3 is 17 amino acids. In nucleotides, the CDR3 is TGTGCCAGCAGCTTAGTTTCGGGCAGGGTGGGCAATCAGCCCCAGCATTTT. Translation: CASSLVSGRVGNQPQHF.

This clone was seen ten or more times. This sequence joins TRBV5-1 and TRBJ2-7; D unresolved. The CDR3 extends over 13 amino acids. V lost 6 bases and J lost 1, with 11 bases in between. Germline V lookup: CDR1 SGHRS, CDR2 YFSETQ. This CDR3 reads CASNGGSSYEQYF. CDR3 in DNA: TGCGCCAGCAATGGCGGCAGTTCCTACGAGCAGTACTTC.

V and J are TRBV29-1 and TRBJ2-5; 12 bases map to TRBD2. J gave up 2 bases and V 7 bases, and 8 bases lay outside the gene matches. The CDR3 contains 15 residues. In germline, CDR1 is SQVTM, CDR2 ANQGSEA. In nucleotides, the CDR3 is TGCAGCGCCGGACTAGCGGGAAGACGACAAGAGACCCAGTACTTC. This translates into CSAGLAGRRQETQYF.

The genes are TRBV27 and TRBJ2-5; TRBD2 matches at 7 bases. CDR1 and CDR2 (germline): MNHEY, SMNVEV (reference sequence). J gave up 0 bases and V 7 bases, and 8 bases lay outside the gene matches. The CDR3 sequence is 15 residues long. The CDR3 reads CASMVGGEYQETQYF. DNA of the CDR3: TGTGCCAGCATGGTGGGAGGGGAGTACCAAGAGACCCAGTACTTC.

The gene calls are TRBV7-2 and TRBJ2-5; no clear D. V was cut by 1 base and J by 1 base, with 10 bases left in between. The CDR3 is 15 amino acids. The germline gives CDR1 SGHTA, CDR2 FQGNSA. CDR3 sequence reads: CASSLDFSGQETQYF. DNA for the CDR3: TGTGCCAGCAGCTTAGATTTTTCAGGCCAAGAGACCCAGTACTTC. Full variable domain (outside the CDR3, taken from reference TRBV7-2 and TRBJ2-5): GAGVSQSPSNKVTEKGKDVELRCDPISGHTALYWYRQSLGQGLEFLIYFQGNSAPDKSGLPSDRFSAERTGGSVSTLTIQRTQQEDSAVYLCASSLDFSGQETQYFGPGTRLLVL.

V usage is TRBV7-9 and J usage is TRBJ2-1; D possibly corresponds to TRBD1 (5 bases). CDR1 and CDR2 from the germline V gene are SEHNR and FQNEAQ (reference sequence). The V end lost 5 bases, the J end lost 6 bases, and 14 bases lay between the germline ends. The CDR3 length is 14 residues. The CDR3 nucleotides read TGTGCCAGCAGCCTCAGGGTAGAGTCCAATGAGCAGTTCTTC. It specifies CASSLRVESNEQFF. Looking up the rest from reference TRBV7-9 and TRBJ2-1 gives the full variable domain: DTGVSQNPRHKITKRGQNVTFRCDPISEHNRLYWYRQTLGQGPEFLTYFQNEAQLEKSRLLSDRFSAERPKGSFSTLEIQRTEQGDSAMYLCASSLRVESNEQFFGPGTRLTVL.

The V gene is TRBV28, the J gene TRBJ1-5, with D possibly matching TRBD1 (5 bases). Deletions cut 5 bases from V and 7 bases from J, with 18 bases between. This CDR3 region has 15 residues. Germline loops: CDR1 MDHEN, CDR2 SYDVKM. Here the CDR3 DNA reads TGTGCCAGCAGTCCTCTGGGAAGGGGCGGACAGCCCCAGCATTTT. Its protein product is CASSPLGRGGQPQHF.

The J gene is TRBJ2-1, the V gene TRBV13; 8 positions agree with TRBD2. Trimming cost V 8 bases and J 8 bases; bases outside gene matches: 14. The germline CDR1 and CDR2 sequences are PRHDT and FYEKMQ (reference sequence). This CDR3 contains 15 residues. DNA of the CDR3: TGTGCCAGCGGGAGCGGGGGAAGGGACATCCATGAGCAGTTCTTC. Residues: CASGSGGRDIHEQFF.

This clone was counted at least ten times. This chain uses TRBV7-9 with TRBJ2-2; maybe TRBD1 (6 bases). There are 16 residues in the CDR3. Germline V gene lookup returns CDR1 SEHNR and CDR2 FQNEAQ (reference sequence). V was trimmed by 1 base and J by 7 bases, leaving 16 bases between them. For the CDR3, the DNA is TGTGCCAGCAGCTTAGAGAGACAGGAGGTCGGCGGGGAGCTGTTTTTT. Translated, it gives CASSLERQEVGGELFF. Filled out from reference TRBV7-9 and TRBJ2-2, the complete variable domain reads DTGVSQNPRHKITKRGQNVTFRCDPISEHNRLYWYRQTLGQGPEFLTYFQNEAQLEKSRLLSDRFSAERPKGSFSTLEIQRTEQGDSAMYLCASSLERQEVGGELFFGEGSRLTVL.

This clone has just a few counts. This rearrangement joins TRBV11-2 to TRBJ2-2; a weak D match, TRBD2 (6 bases). Germline V CDR1 and CDR2: SGHAT, FQNNGV. The CDR3 has 15 residues. V lost 3 bases and J lost 7, with 15 bases in between. The CDR3 spells CASSFAGRVVGELFF. The DNA for the CDR3 is TGTGCCAGCAGCTTCGCCGGGAGAGTGGTCGGGGAGCTGTTTTTT.

This rearrangement joins TRBV7-2 to TRBJ2-4; 8 bases are a match to TRBD2. Per the germline V gene, CDR1 is SGHTA and CDR2 is FQGNSA. The CDR3 runs 16 residues. Trimming cost V 1 base and J 7 bases; bases outside gene matches: 9. CDR3 sequence: CASSLVPASGLNIQYF. DNA of the CDR3: TGTGCCAGCAGCTTAGTCCCGGCTAGCGGGTTGAACATTCAGTACTTC.

This sequence joins TRBV4-2 and TRBJ1-3; tentatively, D is TRBD1 (6 bases). Deletions cut 0 bases from V and 0 bases from J, with 15 bases between. This CDR3 spans 18 amino acids. Per the germline V gene, CDR1 is LGHNA and CDR2 is YNFKEQ. The CDR3 bases are TGTGCCAGCAGCCAAGAGGGAACAGGGCCGTCCTCTGGAAACACCATATATTTT. Translating gives CASSQEGTGPSSGNTIYF.

The rearrangement joins TRBV15 to TRBJ1-1; 10 bases agree with TRBD1. The V gene end was trimmed by 3 bases and the J gene end by 5 bases; junction bases not matched to a gene: 6. CDR3 size: 15 residues. Germline V CDR1 and CDR2: LNHNV, YYDKDF (reference sequence). The CDR3 sequence is CATSSRTGGWTEAFF. Here the CDR3 DNA reads TGTGCCACCAGCAGCAGGACAGGGGGTTGGACTGAAGCTTTCTTT.

The rearrangement uses TRBV7-9 and TRBJ2-7, with D maybe TRBD2 (6 bases). CDR1 SEHNR and CDR2 FQNEAQ come from the germline V gene (reference sequence). Trimming removed 5 bases from V and 5 bases from J, with 16 bases in between. The CDR3 is made up of 14 amino acids. In nucleotides, the CDR3 is TGTGCCAGCAGCCGGGACTGGCCCGGGCACGAGCAGTACTTC. It encodes CASSRDWPGHEQYF.

The chain combines TRBV7-3 with TRBJ1-1; D uncertain. This CDR3 has 15 amino acids. V lost 5 bases to trimming and J lost 0 bases, with 13 bases between them. Germline lookup yields CDR1 SGHTA and CDR2 FQGTGA. For the CDR3, the DNA is TGTGCCAGCAGCCCCCTCGCCTCAGTGAACACTGAAGCTTTCTTT. This sequence encodes CASSPLASVNTEAFF.

CDR3 region: CASSVGGGEQYF. The DNA of the CDR3 is TGTGCCAGCAGCGTAGGGGGGGGTGAGCAGTACTTC. The chain recombines TRBV9 with TRBJ2-7; 7 positions agree with TRBD2. Losses at the gene ends were 0 bases for V and 7 bases for J; bases not matched to a gene: 1. Germline CDR1 SGDLS, CDR2 YYNGEE. CDR3 length: 12 residues.

The sample holds one count of this clone. The chain employs TRBV19 and TRBJ1-1; D gene ambiguous. The CDR3 is 13 residues long. The germline V gene has CDR1 LNHDA and CDR2 SQIVND (reference sequence). The V end was cut by 2 bases, the J end by 6 bases, with 10 bases between. This chain's CDR3 is CASSIIGVPEAFF. The CDR3 nucleotides read TGTGCCAGTAGTATAATCGGGGTTCCTGAAGCTTTCTTT.

The genes are TRBV2 and TRBJ1-2; the match to TRBD1 covers 7 bases. Germline trimming cut 4 bases from V and 7 bases from J; bases unmatched to any gene: 9. The CDR3 contains 14 residues. Germline CDR1 is SNHLY and CDR2 is FYNNEI. The CDR3 protein is CASSGRQGSIGYTF. The CDR3 nucleotides read TGTGCCAGCAGTGGGAGACAGGGAAGTATTGGCTACACCTTC.

J is TRBJ2-2 and V is TRBV11-1; TRBD1 might be the D (6 bases). The V gene's germline CDR1 is SGHAT and CDR2 FQDESV (reference sequence). The CDR3 has 14 amino acids. Trimming removed 2 bases from V and 5 bases from J, with 9 bases in between. Here the CDR3 DNA reads TGTGCCAGCAGCTTATTCCAGGGGACCGGGGAGCTGTTTTTT. This encodes CASSLFQGTGELFF.

V gene TRBV7-3 combines with J gene TRBJ2-1; D remains ambiguous. Germline CDR1 and CDR2: SGHTA and FQGTGA. V was pared by 6 bases and J by 0 bases, with 12 bases between. The CDR3 has 15 residues. The CDR3 region is CASRPDSDSYNEQFF. The CDR3 DNA is TGTGCCAGCAGGCCTGACTCCGACTCCTACAATGAGCAGTTCTTC.

This chain joins TRBV5-4 and TRBJ2-5; TRBD2 matches at 7 bases. The CDR3 covers 14 residues. Trimming took 2 bases from V and 7 from J; bases not matched to a gene: 8. Germline V gives CDR1 SGHNT, CDR2 YYREEE (reference sequence). The CDR3 bases are TGTGCCAGCAGCTTAGGACTAGATGTGGTGACCCAGTACTTC. It is translated as CASSLGLDVVTQYF. The whole variable domain, filled in from reference TRBV5-4 and TRBJ2-5, reads ETGVTQSPTHLIKTRGQQVTLRCSSQSGHNTVSWYQQALGQGPQFIFQYYREEENGRGNFPPRFSGLQFPNYSSELNVNALELDDSALYLCASSLGLDVVTQYFGPGTRLLVL.

The V and J genes are TRBV19 and TRBJ2-1, with TRBD2 matching 13 bases. Germline lookup yields CDR1 LNHDA and CDR2 SQIVND (reference sequence). The CDR3 spans 15 residues. With V trimmed by 8 bases and J by 4 bases, 5 bases remained unmatched. The CDR3: CASGPGLAGYNEQFF. The CDR3, as DNA: TGTGCCAGTGGCCCGGGACTAGCGGGATACAATGAGCAGTTCTTC.

This clone showed up just a few times. CDR3 protein: CASSLWEGRSPLHF. The CDR3 nucleotides read TGTGCCAGCAGCTTGTGGGAGGGTCGATCACCCCTCCACTTT. The J gene is TRBJ1-6, the V gene TRBV7-9, with no clear D. Trimming took off 3 bases at V and 10 bases at J, with 13 bases between the two ends. Per germline, CDR1 SEHNR and CDR2 FQNEAQ (reference sequence). CDR3 length equals 14 residues.

The chain recombines TRBV28 with TRBJ2-5; possibly TRBD2 for D (6 bases). The assigned J gene may be wrong: the sequence end matches TRBJ2-7 better. The CDR3 sequence is 15 residues long. Germline assignment: CDR1 MDHEN and CDR2 SYDVKM. Written as DNA, the CDR3 is TGTGCCAGCAGTTTTAGAACGGGAGTTGCCTACGAGCAGTACTTC. This codes for CASSFRTGVAYEQYF.

The rearrangement links TRBV7-3 to TRBJ2-1; D might be TRBD1 (6 bases). Germline V gene lookup returns CDR1 SGHTA and CDR2 FQGTGA. V was shortened by 5 bases and J by 9 bases, with 20 bases between the two germline ends. The CDR3 consists of 15 residues. The CDR3 DNA follows: TGTGCCAGCAGCCCTCAACAGGGCCCCCTAGGTGAGCAGTTCTTC. Translation: CASSPQQGPLGEQFF. Drawing the rest from reference TRBV7-3 and TRBJ2-1, the complete variable domain is GAGVSQTPSNKVTEKGKYVELRCDPISGHTALYWYRQSLGQGPEFLIYFQGTGAADDSGLPNDRFFAVRPEGSVSTLKIQRTERGDSAVYLCASSPQQGPLGEQFFGPGTRLTVL.

This chain uses TRBV7-3 with TRBJ2-3, with 9 positions matching TRBD1. The ends lost 5 bases at V and 3 bases at J; junction bases unmatched: 9. Germline CDR1 is SGHTA and CDR2 is FQGTGA. The CDR3 is 16 amino acids. The CDR3 region is CASSLHPGQGTDTQYF. The CDR3 region has the DNA TGTGCCAGCAGCCTACATCCGGGACAGGGTACAGATACGCAGTATTTT.

The chain couples TRBV19 to TRBJ2-5; D remains unclear. Germline V gene sequence: CDR1 LNHDA, CDR2 SQIVND (reference sequence). Trimming stripped 3 bases from V and 1 base from J, with 6 bases between. CDR3 length equals 13 residues. The CDR3 protein is CASSMIVQETQYF. As DNA, the CDR3 is TGTGCCAGTAGTATGATAGTCCAAGAGACCCAGTACTTC.